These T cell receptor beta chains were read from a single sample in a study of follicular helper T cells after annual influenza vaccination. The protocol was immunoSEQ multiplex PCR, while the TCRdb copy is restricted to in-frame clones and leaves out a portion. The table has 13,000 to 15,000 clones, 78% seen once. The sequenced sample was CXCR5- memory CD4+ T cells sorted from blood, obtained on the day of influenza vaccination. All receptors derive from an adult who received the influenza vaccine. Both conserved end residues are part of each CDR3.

CDR3: CASSQDIIQGHTDTQYF
J: TRBJ2-3
V: TRBV4-3

CDR3: CASSLTGYDKNIQYF
J: TRBJ2-4
V: TRBV28

CDR3: CASSRDRGNQPQHF
J: TRBJ1-5
V: TRBV5-6

CDR3: CASSHFTSYNQETQYF
J: TRBJ2-5
V: TRBV14

CDR3: CASSYSESGANVLTF
J: TRBJ2-6
V: TRBV6-6

CDR3: CTSSQGSPRQGETDTQYF
J: TRBJ2-3
V: TRBV1

CDR3: CASSLGPGVPDTQYF
J: TRBJ2-3
V: TRBV5-8

CDR3: CASAADRNQPQHF
J: TRBJ1-5
V: TRBV12-5

CDR3: CASSTGGSQETQYF
J: TRBJ2-5
V: TRBV5-1

CDR3: CASSFGGSSYEQYF
J: TRBJ2-7
V: TRBV7-2

CDR3: CASSLDRVQPQHF
J: TRBJ1-5
V: TRBV6-1

CDR3: CASSQADTHYEQYF
J: TRBJ2-7
V: TRBV4-2

CDR3: CASSLRGPSYEQYF
J: TRBJ2-7
V: TRBV5-1

CDR3: CAWSLQGAGEKLFF
J: TRBJ1-4
V: TRBV30

CDR3: CASSPRAIRDMNTQYF
J: TRBJ2-3
V: TRBV4-2

CDR3: CASAPGGRNSPLHF
J: TRBJ1-6
V: TRBV27

CDR3: CASSYFSSRGQVEAFF
J: TRBJ1-1
V: TRBV6-5

CDR3: CASRVVGHSNEQFF
J: TRBJ2-1
V: TRBV5-1

CDR3: CASSLAQAIPKYF
J: TRBJ2-3
V: TRBV7-9

CDR3: CASSSTGFAGYTF
J: TRBJ1-2
V: TRBV6-6

CDR3: CASSLGKLTNEKLFF
J: TRBJ1-4
V: TRBV7-9

CDR3: CASSIQGTPEQPQHF
J: TRBJ1-5
V: TRBV19

CDR3: CASSFGSYEQYF
J: TRBJ2-7
V: TRBV5-1

CDR3: CSVGAGWGMNTEAFF
J: TRBJ1-1
V: TRBV29-1

CDR3: CASGDRAGNTIYF
J: TRBJ1-3
V: TRBV7-9

CDR3: CASFSSSHYGYTF
J: TRBJ1-2
V: TRBV6-6

CDR3: CASSVRQVDSPLHF
J: TRBJ1-6
V: TRBV9